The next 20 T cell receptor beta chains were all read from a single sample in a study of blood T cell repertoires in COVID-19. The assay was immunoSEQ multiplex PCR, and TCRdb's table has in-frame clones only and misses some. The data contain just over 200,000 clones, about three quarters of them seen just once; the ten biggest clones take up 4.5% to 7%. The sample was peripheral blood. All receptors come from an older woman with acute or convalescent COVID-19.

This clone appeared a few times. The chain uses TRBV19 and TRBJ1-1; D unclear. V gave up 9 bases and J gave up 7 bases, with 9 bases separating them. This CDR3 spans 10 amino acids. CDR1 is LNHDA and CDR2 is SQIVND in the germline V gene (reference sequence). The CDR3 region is CARRGVEAFF. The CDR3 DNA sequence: TGTGCCAGAAGAGGTGTTGAAGCTTTCTTT.

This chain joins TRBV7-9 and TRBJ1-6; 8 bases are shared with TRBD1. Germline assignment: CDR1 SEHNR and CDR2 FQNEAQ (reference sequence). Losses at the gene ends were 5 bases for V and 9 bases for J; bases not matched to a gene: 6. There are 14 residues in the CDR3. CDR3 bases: TGTGCCAGCAGCCGGGACAGGATGCGTTCACCCCTCCACTTT. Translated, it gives CASSRDRMRSPLHF.

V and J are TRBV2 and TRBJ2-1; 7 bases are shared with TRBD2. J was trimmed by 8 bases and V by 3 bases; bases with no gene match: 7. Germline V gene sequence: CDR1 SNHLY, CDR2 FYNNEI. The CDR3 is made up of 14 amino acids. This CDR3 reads CASSDGGSSDEQFF. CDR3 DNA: TGTGCCAGCAGTGATGGCGGGAGTAGTGATGAGCAGTTCTTC. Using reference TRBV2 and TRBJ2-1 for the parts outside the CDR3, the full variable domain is EPEVTQTPSHQVTQMGQEVILRCVPISNHLYFYWYRQILGQKVEFLVSFYNNEISEKSEIFDDQFSVERPDGSNFTLKIRSTKLEDSAMYFCASSDGGSSDEQFFGPGTRLTVL.

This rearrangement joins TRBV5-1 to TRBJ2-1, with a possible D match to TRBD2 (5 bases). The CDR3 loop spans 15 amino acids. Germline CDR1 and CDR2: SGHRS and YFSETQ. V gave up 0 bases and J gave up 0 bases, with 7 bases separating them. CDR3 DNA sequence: TGCGCCAGCAGCTTGGCGGGGAGCTCCTACAATGAGCAGTTCTTC. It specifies CASSLAGSSYNEQFF. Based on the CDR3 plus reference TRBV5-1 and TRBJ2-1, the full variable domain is KAGVTQTPRYLIKTRGQQVTLSCSPISGHRSVSWYQQTPGQGLQFLFEYFSETQRNKGNFPGRFSGRQFSNSRSEMNVSTLELGDSALYLCASSLAGSSYNEQFFGPGTRLTVL.

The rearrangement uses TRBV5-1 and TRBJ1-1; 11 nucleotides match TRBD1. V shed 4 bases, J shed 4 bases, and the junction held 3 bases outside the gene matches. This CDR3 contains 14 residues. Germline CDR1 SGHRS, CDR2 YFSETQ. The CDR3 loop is CASSAGTGGTEAFF. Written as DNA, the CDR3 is TGCGCCAGCAGCGCCGGGACAGGGGGCACTGAAGCTTTCTTT.

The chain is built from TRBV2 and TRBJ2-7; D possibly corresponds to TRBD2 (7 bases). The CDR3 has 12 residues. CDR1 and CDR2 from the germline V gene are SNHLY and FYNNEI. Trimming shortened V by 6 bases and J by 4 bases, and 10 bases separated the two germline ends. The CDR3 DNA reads TGTGCCAGCAGCGAGGGGGGGTACGAGCAGTACTTC. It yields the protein CASSEGGYEQYF. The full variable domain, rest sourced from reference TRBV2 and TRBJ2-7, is EPEVTQTPSHQVTQMGQEVILRCVPISNHLYFYWYRQILGQKVEFLVSFYNNEISEKSEIFDDQFSVERPDGSNFTLKIRSTKLEDSAMYFCASSEGGYEQYFGPGTRLTVT.

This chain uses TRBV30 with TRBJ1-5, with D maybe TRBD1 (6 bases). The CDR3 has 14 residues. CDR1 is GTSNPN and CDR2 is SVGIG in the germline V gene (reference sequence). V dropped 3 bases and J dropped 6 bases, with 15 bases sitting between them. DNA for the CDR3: TGTGCCTGGAGCGCAACAGGGAAAGGTCAGCCCCAGCATTTT. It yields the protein CAWSATGKGQPQHF.

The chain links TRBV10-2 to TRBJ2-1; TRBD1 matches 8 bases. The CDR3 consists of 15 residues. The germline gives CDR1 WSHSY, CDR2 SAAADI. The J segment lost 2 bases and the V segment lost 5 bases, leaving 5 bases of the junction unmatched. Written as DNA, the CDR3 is TGCGCCAGCAGTCCTCGGGACAGGACCTACAATGAGCAGTTCTTC. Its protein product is CASSPRDRTYNEQFF.

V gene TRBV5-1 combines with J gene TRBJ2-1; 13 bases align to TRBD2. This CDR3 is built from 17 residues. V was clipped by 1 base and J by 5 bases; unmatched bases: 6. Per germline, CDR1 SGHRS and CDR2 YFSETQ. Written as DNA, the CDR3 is TGCGCCAGCAGCTTGATTGCCGGGACTAGCGGGAACAATGAGCAGTTCTTC. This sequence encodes CASSLIAGTSGNNEQFF.

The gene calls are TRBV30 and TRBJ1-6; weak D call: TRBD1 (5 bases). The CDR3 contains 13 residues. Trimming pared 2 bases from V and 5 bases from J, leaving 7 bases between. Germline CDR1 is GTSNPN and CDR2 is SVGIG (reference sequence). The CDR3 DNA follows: TGTGCCTGGAGTCAACAGGATAATTCACCCCTCCACTTT. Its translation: CAWSQQDNSPLHF.

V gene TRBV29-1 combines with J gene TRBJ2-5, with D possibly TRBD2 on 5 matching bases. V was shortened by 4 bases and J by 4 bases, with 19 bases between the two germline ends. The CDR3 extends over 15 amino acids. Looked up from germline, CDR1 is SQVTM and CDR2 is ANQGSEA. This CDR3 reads CSVASGTAIAETQYF. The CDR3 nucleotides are TGCAGCGTTGCGTCGGGAACAGCTATTGCAGAGACCCAGTACTTC.

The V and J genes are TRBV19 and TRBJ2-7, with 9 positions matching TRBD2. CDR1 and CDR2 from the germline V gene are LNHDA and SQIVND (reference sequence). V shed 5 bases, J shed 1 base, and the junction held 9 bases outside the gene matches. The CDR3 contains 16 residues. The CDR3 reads CASSSFSGRGSYEQYF. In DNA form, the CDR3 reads TGTGCCAGTAGTTCTTTTAGCGGGAGAGGGTCCTACGAGCAGTACTTC.

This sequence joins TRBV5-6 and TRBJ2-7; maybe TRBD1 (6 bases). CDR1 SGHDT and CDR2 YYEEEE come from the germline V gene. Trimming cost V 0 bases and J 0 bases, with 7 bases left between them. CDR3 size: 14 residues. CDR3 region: CASSLAGVSYEQYF. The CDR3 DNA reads TGTGCCAGCAGCTTGGCAGGGGTCTCCTACGAGCAGTACTTC. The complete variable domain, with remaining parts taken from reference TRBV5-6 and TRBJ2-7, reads DAGVTQSPTHLIKTRGQQVTLRCSPKSGHDTVSWYQQALGQGPQFIFQYYEEEERQRGNFPDRFSGHQFPNYSSELNVNALLLGDSALYLCASSLAGVSYEQYFGPGTRLTVT.

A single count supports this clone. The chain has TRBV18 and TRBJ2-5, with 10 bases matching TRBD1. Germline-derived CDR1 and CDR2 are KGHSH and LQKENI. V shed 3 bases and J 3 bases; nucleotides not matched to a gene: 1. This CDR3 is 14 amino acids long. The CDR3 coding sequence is TGTGCCAGCTCACCCGGGACAGGGGAAGAGACCCAGTACTTC. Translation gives CASSPGTGEETQYF.

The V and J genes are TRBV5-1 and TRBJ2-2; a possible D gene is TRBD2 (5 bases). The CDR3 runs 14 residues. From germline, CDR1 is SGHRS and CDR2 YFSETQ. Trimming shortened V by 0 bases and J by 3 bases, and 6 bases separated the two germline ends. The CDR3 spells CASSLGSDTGELFF. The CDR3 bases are TGCGCCAGCAGCTTGGGTAGCGACACCGGGGAGCTGTTTTTT.

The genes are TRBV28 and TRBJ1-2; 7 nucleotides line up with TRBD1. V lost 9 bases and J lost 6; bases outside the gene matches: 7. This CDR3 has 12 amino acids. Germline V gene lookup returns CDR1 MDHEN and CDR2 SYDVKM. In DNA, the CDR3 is TGTGCCAGTTCGACAGGGCGGGATGGCTACACCTTC. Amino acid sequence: CASSTGRDGYTF.

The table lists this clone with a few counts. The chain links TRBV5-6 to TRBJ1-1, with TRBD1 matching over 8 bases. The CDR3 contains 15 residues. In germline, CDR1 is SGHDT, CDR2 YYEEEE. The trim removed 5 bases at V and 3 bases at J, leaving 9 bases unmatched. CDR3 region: CASSYLGQGYTEAFF. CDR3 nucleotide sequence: TGTGCCAGCAGTTATCTCGGACAGGGATACACTGAAGCTTTCTTT.

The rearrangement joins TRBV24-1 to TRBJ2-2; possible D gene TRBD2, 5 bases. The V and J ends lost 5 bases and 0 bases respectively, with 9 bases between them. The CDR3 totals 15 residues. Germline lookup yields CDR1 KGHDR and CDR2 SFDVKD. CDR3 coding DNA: TGTGCCACCAGTGCGACTACCCCGAACACCGGGGAGCTGTTTTTT. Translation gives CATSATTPNTGELFF.

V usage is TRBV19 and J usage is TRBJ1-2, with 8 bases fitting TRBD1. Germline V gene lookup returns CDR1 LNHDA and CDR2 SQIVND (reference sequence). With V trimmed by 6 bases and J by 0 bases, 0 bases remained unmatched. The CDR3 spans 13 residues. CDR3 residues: CASRQGANYGYTF. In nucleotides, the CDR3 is TGTGCCAGTAGACAGGGGGCTAACTATGGCTACACCTTC.

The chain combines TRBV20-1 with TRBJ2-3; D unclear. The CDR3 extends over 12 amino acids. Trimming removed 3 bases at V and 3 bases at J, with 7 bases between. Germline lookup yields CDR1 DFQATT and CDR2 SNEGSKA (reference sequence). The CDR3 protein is CSASIRTDTQYF. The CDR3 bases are TGCAGTGCTAGTATCAGGACAGATACGCAGTATTTT.